This TCR beta chain was sequenced in a study of T cell changes during pregnancy in multiple sclerosis. V lost 3 bases and J 6 bases, leaving 15 bases between the germline ends. The CDR3 totals 14 residues. CDR1 is LNHDA, CDR2 SQIVND, per germline (reference sequence). The data were produced by immunoSEQ multiplex PCR, yet TCRdb's version contains in-frame clones alone and is incomplete. The sample yields 83,000 or so clones, about 94% seen once. Sample: peripheral blood, taken after pregnancy. This receptor was obtained from a female donor in good health, enrolled as a control in a pregnancy study. This chain uses TRBV19 with TRBJ2-7, with D possibly being TRBD1 (5 bases). The CDR3 nucleotides read TGTGCCAGTAGTATGTCAACAGGTCTGTCCGAGCAGTACTTC. Translation: CASSMSTGLSEQYF.